This record looks at one T cell receptor beta chain sequence and its context. Its antigen specificity is not known. One base away there is no much larger clone; base qualities are not given. The sample belongs to a study of blood T cell repertoires in COVID-19 (dated by TCRdb to 2018 to 2021). Regarding the research as a whole: Samples from collaborators originated in the United States, Italy and Spain and spanned both the acute and convalescent phases of COVID-19. The prospective study material was composed of cDNA or gDNA derived from T cells, B-cell-depleted T cells, or PBMCs. Subjects who had been exposed to COVID-19, were actively infected with it, or had recovered from it provided the deeply sampled blood TCRbeta repertoires that made up the dataset. The repertoires were released in a freely available public database intended as a resource for research on the immune response to SARS-CoV-2. The samples were drawn from the first 160 participants of the ongoing ImmuneRACE study and from more than 1,000 subjects provided by 6 global collaborators. The sample metadata nearly always contained a de-identified subject ID, COVID-19 status, age in years and sex. Where HLA class I and class II types were available, the types were taken from metadata supplied by the sample provider, not from assay-based typing.

TCRbeta CDR3 regions were amplified from genomic DNA using the immunoSEQ Assay, a bias-controlled multiplex PCR. As for the original processing: Nucleated cell counts per sample were estimated from amplification of reference gene primers within the assay. To quantify the absolute abundance of each unique TCRbeta CDR3 rearrangement, sequence reads were collapsed and filtered. For each sample, productive Simpson clonality was calculated as the square root of Simpson's diversity index over productive rearrangements. The source is immuneACCESS, and TCRdb retained only in-frame sequences with V and J called. Part of the clones is not carried over; for the studies checked, unresolved V genes explain less than half of this, and the remainder is unexplained. V and J calls and clone size are as listed in that table; D and trimming were resolved from the DNA. The sample contains 30,000 to 40,000 clones, about 86% of them found a single time. About 6% of the sample belongs to the ten largest clones.

Each collaborating institution followed its own protocols to collect whole blood in K2EDTA tubes. For TCRbeta analysis, collaborators shipped samples in one of three forms: frozen whole blood, isolated PBMCs, or DNA extracted from either of those sample types. Overall study results and their limits: Clinical and demographic metadata were provided uncurated, with the amount varying by source and participant.

As encoded in the germline V gene, CDR1 is SNHLY while CDR2 is FYNNEI. V has 4 bases trimmed and J has 0 bases trimmed; junction bases matching no gene number 6. CDR3 length: 17 amino acids, cysteine to phenylalanine. The entry retains the CDR3 DNA only, 51 bases that are in frame from base 1. The clonotype comes from a woman of 80 years or more with active or convalescent COVID-19. The sample taken for sequencing was peripheral blood. The sequence joins TRBV2 to TRBJ2-1, with 10 middle bases fitting TRBD2. The sequenced DNA: TGTGCCAGCAGTGCACGACTAGCGGGCCTCTCCTACAATGAGCAGTTCTTC. Translation gives CASSARLAGLSYNEQFF.